The 30 T cell receptor beta chains reported below all come from one sample, sequenced in a study of T-cell memory formation after mild COVID-19. Each CDR3 protein is one row after TCRdb ran MiXCR on the 5' RACE reads. The sample lists about 560,000 distinct CDR3 sequences, approximately 15% occurring once. The specimen sequenced was PBMCs or a T cell subset sorted from them (not recorded which). The receptors originated from an adult woman who had mild COVID-19 (a few samples of this study predate the infection). Cell type and time point are not known.

This clonotype occurred a few times. The V call is TRBV29-1, the J call TRBJ1-1; maybe TRBD1 (6 bases). Trimming took off 8 bases at V and 11 bases at J, with 18 bases between the two ends. The CDR3 loop spans 11 amino acids. Germline V lookup: CDR1 SQVTM, CDR2 ANQGSEA. CDR3 in DNA: TGCAGCTACTCGACAGGACTTCTGGCTTTCTTT. It is translated as CSYSTGLLAFF.

Only a few counts were recorded for this clonotype. The chain recombines TRBV11-3 with TRBJ1-1, with 7 nucleotides matching TRBD1. This CDR3 has 16 amino acids. Germline CDR1 reads SGHNT; CDR2 reads YENEEA. V gave up 5 bases and J gave up 4 bases; unmatched junction bases: 13. Here the CDR3 reads CASSHTKTGSGTEAFF. The CDR3 nucleotides are TGTGCCAGCAGCCATACCAAGACAGGGTCGGGCACTGAAGCTTTCTTT.

This clonotype was seen a handful of times. In DNA form, the CDR3 reads TGTGCCAGCAAACCTATGGACAGGGAGGCCTTCGCGCAGTACTTC. Its protein is CASKPMDREAFAQYF. The genes are TRBV6-2 or TRBV6-3 and TRBJ2-7; 8 bases match TRBD1. CDR3 length: 15 residues. Germline V lookup: CDR1 MNHEY, CDR2 SVGEGT. Trimming took 7 bases from V and 9 from J; bases not matched to a gene: 17.

This clonotype was recorded many times. The chain is built from TRBV29-1 and TRBJ2-4, with D tentatively TRBD1 or TRBD2 (7 bases each). The CDR3 is 12 residues long. Trimming left V 6 bases short and J 7 bases short, with 13 bases between. Germline-derived CDR1 and CDR2 are SQVTM and ANQGSEA. The CDR3 DNA sequence: TGCAGCGTACGACAGGGAGGGAACATTCAGTACTTC. Encoded protein: CSVRQGGNIQYF. Supplemented by reference TRBV29-1 and TRBJ2-4, the full variable domain reads SAVISQKPSRDICQRGTSLTIQCQVDSQVTMMFWYRQQPGQSLTLIATANQGSEATYESGFVIDKFPISRPNLTFSTLTVSNMSPEDSSIYLCSVRQGGNIQYFGAGTRLSVL.

This chain links TRBV4-1 with TRBJ2-4; TRBD2 matches at 14 bases. Per germline, CDR1 MGHRA and CDR2 YSYEKL. CDR3 length: 18 amino acids. The V gene end was trimmed by 1 base and the J gene end by 0 bases; junction bases not matched to a gene: 2. The CDR3 sequence: CASSQGLAGGRAKNIQYF. DNA of the CDR3: TGCGCCAGCAGCCAAGGACTAGCGGGGGGGCGAGCCAAAAACATTCAGTACTTC.

This clonotype was seen a handful of times. The chain combines TRBV7-9 with TRBJ2-3, with TRBD1 matching 9 bases. The CDR3 has 17 amino acids. V trimming: 10 bases; J trimming: 2 bases; junction bases outside the gene matches: 16. Germline V gene lookup returns CDR1 SEHNR and CDR2 FQNEAQ (reference sequence). CDR3 loop: CATAHHLQGADTDTQYF. The CDR3 nucleotides read TGTGCCACCGCCCACCATTTACAGGGGGCTGACACAGATACGCAGTATTTT.

This clonotype was detected a few times. V and J are TRBV19 and TRBJ2-7; a possible D gene is TRBD1 (5 bases). The CDR3 totals 13 residues. Germline V lookup: CDR1 LNHDA, CDR2 SQIVND (reference sequence). The V end was cut by 5 bases, the J end by 4 bases, with 12 bases between. The CDR3 sequence is CASSLIAGYEQYF. CDR3 in DNA: TGTGCCAGTAGTCTGATAGCAGGGTACGAGCAGTACTTC.

CDR3 residues: CASSSYRVRETQYF. CDR3 nucleotides: TGTGCCAGCAGCTCCTACAGGGTACGCGAGACCCAGTACTTC. The chain uses TRBV7-9 and TRBJ2-5; perhaps TRBD1 as D (6 bases). The germline gives CDR1 SEHNR, CDR2 FQNEAQ (reference sequence). There are 14 residues in the CDR3. Trimming took off 4 bases at V and 5 bases at J, with 14 bases between the two ends.

The chain combines TRBV6-2 or TRBV6-3 with TRBJ2-7, with 12 bases aligning to TRBD2. The CDR3 spans 16 residues. Germline V gene data show CDR1 as MNHEY and CDR2 as SVGEGT. Trimming at V came to 7 bases and at J to 3 bases, leaving 10 bases not matched to a gene. The CDR3 DNA sequence: TGTGCCAGCAAGGATCGGGGACTAGCGGGTCGCTACGAGCAGTACTTC. Translating gives CASKDRGLAGRYEQYF.

The chain joins TRBV7-2 to TRBJ2-1; no reliable D call. Trimming left V 5 bases short and J 8 bases short, with 10 bases between. Germline CDR1 SGHTA, CDR2 FQGNSA. This CDR3 is 12 amino acids long. CDR3 loop: CASSLTRDEQFF. The CDR3 nucleotides read TGTGCCAGCAGCCTAACTCGGGATGAGCAGTTCTTC.

The chain links TRBV28 to TRBJ2-3; TRBD2 agrees at 7 bases. The CDR3 runs to 14 residues. CDR1 is MDHEN and CDR2 is SYDVKM in the germline V gene. V trimming: 8 bases; J trimming: 6 bases; junction bases outside the gene matches: 11. CDR3 protein: CASLSSGTGDTQYF. For the CDR3, the DNA is TGTGCCAGCCTATCGAGCGGGACGGGGGATACGCAGTATTTT.

The rearrangement joins TRBV5-1 to TRBJ1-2, with 10 nucleotides matching TRBD1. The J segment lost 6 bases and the V segment lost 3 bases, leaving 11 bases of the junction unmatched. Germline V CDR1 and CDR2: SGHRS, YFSETQ. The CDR3 is 16 amino acids. In DNA form, the CDR3 reads TGCGCCAGCAGCTCCCATGGAGCCGGGACAGGGGATGGCTACACCTTC. It codes for CASSSHGAGTGDGYTF.

This clonotype was recorded a few times. V and J are TRBV12-3 or TRBV12-4 and TRBJ1-5, with D possibly matching TRBD1 (5 bases). V was shortened by 6 bases and J by 7 bases, with 13 bases between the two germline ends. This CDR3 has 13 amino acids. CDR3 residues: CASSPGRWQPQHF. CDR3 DNA: TGTGCCAGCAGCCCAGGGAGGTGGCAGCCCCAGCATTTT.

The V call is TRBV27, the J call TRBJ1-2; perhaps TRBD1 as D (5 bases). V was clipped by 0 bases and J by 4 bases, with 9 bases between them. The germline V gene has CDR1 MNHEY and CDR2 SMNVEV (reference sequence). The CDR3 runs 14 residues. The CDR3 DNA follows: TGTGCCAGCAGTTTATCCGGGGGGACCTATGGCTACACCTTC. Encoded protein: CASSLSGGTYGYTF.

This clonotype has a handful of counts. The chain is built from TRBV12-3 or TRBV12-4 and TRBJ1-1, with 7 nucleotides matching TRBD1. Losses at the gene ends were 6 bases for V and 8 bases for J; bases not matched to a gene: 6. This CDR3 contains 12 residues. The CDR3 loop is CASRPWTGEAFF. Written as DNA, the CDR3 is TGTGCCAGCAGACCCTGGACAGGCGAAGCTTTCTTT.

CDR3 loop: CATSRVQARSGYTF. Written as DNA, the CDR3 is TGTGCCACCAGCAGAGTACAAGCCCGGTCTGGCTACACCTTC. This chain links TRBV15 with TRBJ1-2; D uncertain. CDR3 length equals 14 residues. CDR1 is LNHNV and CDR2 is YYDKDF in the germline V gene (reference sequence). The V end was cut by 1 base, the J end by 7 bases, with 13 bases between.

The genes are TRBV2 and TRBJ1-1; D is unresolved. V lost 2 bases to trimming and J lost 7 bases, with 11 bases between them. Germline V lookup: CDR1 SNHLY, CDR2 FYNNEI. The CDR3 totals 13 residues. The CDR3 DNA follows: TGTGCCAGCAGTGAAAGGTGGCTAAATGAAGCTTTCTTT. As protein: CASSERWLNEAFF.

This clonotype was counted between two and nine times. The chain combines TRBV29-1 with TRBJ1-6; 8 bases align to TRBD1. The ends lost 7 bases at V and 9 bases at J; junction bases unmatched: 8. Germline V lookup: CDR1 SQVTM, CDR2 ANQGSEA. This CDR3 region has 13 residues. The CDR3 DNA follows: TGCAGCGCCTCCCAGGGGGCGAGTTCACCCCTCCACTTT. Residues: CSASQGASSPLHF.

This clonotype was counted a few times. This chain uses TRBV24-1 with TRBJ1-1, with D possibly being TRBD1 (5 bases). Per the germline V gene, CDR1 is KGHDR and CDR2 is SFDVKD. The CDR3 has 14 amino acids. The V end was cut by 3 bases, the J end by 1 base, with 8 bases between. CDR3 protein: CATSDTTGNTEAFF. The DNA for the CDR3 is TGTGCCACCAGTGATACCACAGGGAACACTGAAGCTTTCTTT.

In this sample, this clonotype turned up a few times. In DNA form, the CDR3 reads TGTGCCAGCAGTTTAGGATACCAGGGGCCTAATGAAAAACTGTTTTTT. Translated, it gives CASSLGYQGPNEKLFF. This chain uses TRBV12-3 or TRBV12-4 with TRBJ1-4, with D perhaps matching TRBD1 (6 bases). The CDR3 has 16 residues. The V and J ends lost 1 base and 3 bases respectively, with 12 bases between them.

The rearrangement links TRBV12-3 or TRBV12-4 to TRBJ2-5, with TRBD2 matching 9 bases. V was pared by 5 bases and J by 5 bases, with 9 bases of the junction left unmatched. The CDR3 sequence is 15 residues long. The CDR3 region is CASSPQGLASETQYF. CDR3 bases: TGTGCCAGCAGTCCCCAGGGACTAGCCTCGGAGACCCAGTACTTC.

The V call is TRBV4-2, the J call TRBJ1-2; D perhaps matches TRBD1 (5 bases). CDR1 and CDR2 from the germline V gene are LGHNA and YNFKEQ. This CDR3 comprises 15 residues. With 4 bases removed from V and 2 bases from J, the gap between germline ends came to 14 bases. CDR3 coding DNA: TGTGCCAGCAGCCCCGGGGGGACCAAAAACTATGGCTACACCTTC. Translating it yields CASSPGGTKNYGYTF.

This clonotype showed up just a few times. CDR3 in amino acids: CSASRTAGFTDTQYF. The CDR3 nucleotides are TGCAGTGCTTCTAGAACAGCAGGGTTCACAGATACGCAGTATTTT. The chain recombines TRBV20-1 with TRBJ2-3; a weak D match, TRBD1 (5 bases). The CDR3 is made up of 15 amino acids. Germline V gene sequence: CDR1 DFQATT, CDR2 SNEGSKA (reference sequence). V was cut by 5 bases and J by 2 bases, with 17 bases left in between.

This clonotype has more than one count but fewer than ten. The J gene is TRBJ1-2, the V gene TRBV10-3; TRBD1 might be the D (5 bases). Trimming took 0 bases from V and 5 from J, leaving 10 bases between them. Germline V gives CDR1 ENHRY, CDR2 SYGVKD. CDR3 length: 14 residues. CDR3 residues: CAISESPGRYGYTF. The CDR3 nucleotides read TGTGCCATCAGTGAGTCCCCAGGGAGGTATGGCTACACCTTC.

V usage is TRBV20-1 and J usage is TRBJ1-2; no clear D gene. This CDR3 spans 11 amino acids. V lost 1 base and J 8 bases, leaving 8 bases between the germline ends. CDR1 and CDR2 from the germline V gene are DFQATT and SNEGSKA (reference sequence). Here the CDR3 DNA reads TGCAGTGCTAGAGCGGGGTACGGCTACACCTTC. Translated, it gives CSARAGYGYTF.

This clonotype appeared a few times. The V call is TRBV2, the J call TRBJ1-6, with D unclear. Germline lookup yields CDR1 SNHLY and CDR2 FYNNEI. V was clipped by 6 bases and J by 4 bases, with 13 bases between them. The CDR3 contains 15 residues. CDR3 sequence (DNA): TGTGCCAGCAGGGTGCAGGTGGGATATAATTCACCCCTCCACTTT. It is translated as CASRVQVGYNSPLHF.

This clonotype was seen a handful of times. The V gene is TRBV4-3, the J gene TRBJ2-5; the match to TRBD2 covers 7 bases. This CDR3 comprises 15 residues. CDR1 and CDR2 (germline): LGHNA, YSLEER. V shed 0 bases and J 6 bases; nucleotides not matched to a gene: 7. The CDR3 DNA follows: TGCGCCAGCAGCCAAGAGGCTACTAGCGTGAAGACCCAGTACTTC. It yields the protein CASSQEATSVKTQYF.

The chain couples TRBV9 to TRBJ2-7, with 10 positions matching TRBD1. Trimming removed 4 bases from V and 4 bases from J; junction bases left unmatched: 11. Germline V gene data show CDR1 as SGDLS and CDR2 as YYNGEE. CDR3 size: 16 residues. CDR3 DNA sequence: TGTGCCAGCAGCAAACTTCCCGGGACAGGGGAGTACGAGCAGTACTTC. Residues: CASSKLPGTGEYEQYF.

The chain joins TRBV5-6 to TRBJ2-3; D could derive from TRBD1 or TRBD2 (5 bases each). Germline CDR1 reads SGHDT; CDR2 reads YYEEEE. V was shortened by 0 bases and J by 5 bases, with 10 bases between the two germline ends. The CDR3 consists of 14 residues. This CDR3 reads CASSLAGTKDTQYF. The CDR3, as DNA: TGTGCCAGCAGCTTGGCCGGGACGAAAGATACGCAGTATTTT.

V usage is TRBV9 and J usage is TRBJ2-3, with TRBD2 matching over 10 bases. CDR1 SGDLS and CDR2 YYNGEE come from the germline V gene. V lost 4 bases and J lost 3; bases outside the gene matches: 8. This CDR3 is 16 amino acids long. DNA of the CDR3: TGTGCCAGCAGCTCCAGACTAGCGGGCTTTACAGATACGCAGTATTTT. Residues: CASSSRLAGFTDTQYF.